One TCR beta chain is described in this entry. The time point was: baseline, week 1 (first vaccination visit). Treatment of the sample: pre-vaccination baseline after standard-of-care therapy. These data originate in a study of a mutant IDH1 vaccine in newly diagnosed glioma. Germline V gene data show CDR1 as SGHRS and CDR2 as YFSETQ. J lost 2 bases, V lost 4 bases, and 13 bases had no gene match. CDR3 length: 17 amino acids. Assay: immunoSEQ multiplex PCR; the TCRdb copy retains only in-frame clones and omits some. The sample has about 59,000 clones, 91% seen once. The TCR originated in a man in his fifties or sixties with glioma. This sequence joins TRBV5-1 and TRBJ1-2; TRBD1 matches 8 bases. The sequencing used PBMCs, collected from a glioma patient treated with radiotherapy, temozolomide or both. CDR3 DNA: TGCGCCAGCAGCACCGGACAGGGCAGGGGAGTAAACTATGGCTACACCTTC. It codes for CASSTGQGRGVNYGYTF.